Listed here are 26 T cell receptor beta chains from one sample, sequenced in a study of CD8+ T cells in alopecia areata. RNA was extracted and reverse transcribed into cDNA as the sequencing template. Generated by immunoSEQ multiplex PCR, the TCRdb table keeps only in-frame clones and is missing some. In the table there are about 150,000 clones, about 53% of which are singletons. Sequences were derived from CD8+ T cells sorted from blood, sampled at week 0. These receptors originate from a human donor with alopecia areata.

The J gene is TRBJ1-4, the V gene TRBV27; perhaps TRBD1 as D (5 bases). The germline V gene has CDR1 MNHEY and CDR2 SMNVEV (reference sequence). The CDR3 covers 13 residues. V gave up 8 bases and J gave up 6 bases, with 13 bases separating them. CDR3 protein: CASLGDGDEKLFF. In DNA form, the CDR3 reads TGTGCCAGCTTAGGGGACGGGGATGAAAAACTGTTTTTT.

The chain joins TRBV11-2 to TRBJ2-1; the D is unclear. V was clipped by 3 bases and J by 10 bases, with 10 bases between them. CDR1 is SGHAT, CDR2 FQNNGV, per germline. The CDR3 totals 12 residues. The CDR3 region is CASSFLPDEQFF. DNA of the CDR3: TGTGCCAGCAGCTTCCTTCCTGACGAGCAGTTCTTC.

The chain employs TRBV13 and TRBJ2-2; D ambiguous. Trimming stripped 2 bases from V and 6 bases from J, with 1 base between. This CDR3 contains 11 residues. Germline CDR1 and CDR2: PRHDT and FYEKMQ (reference sequence). The CDR3 loop is CASSLSGELFF. The DNA of the CDR3 is TGTGCCAGCAGCTTATCCGGGGAGCTGTTTTTT.

The chain carries TRBV27 and TRBJ2-3; D possibly corresponds to TRBD1 (5 bases). The CDR3 contains 15 residues. V was shortened by 3 bases and J by 5 bases, with 15 bases between the two germline ends. CDR1 MNHEY and CDR2 SMNVEV come from the germline V gene (reference sequence). CDR3 coding DNA: TGTGCCAGCAGTTTGGTGGGGCCGTTAGAAGATACGCAGTATTTT. This gives the protein CASSLVGPLEDTQYF.

Only a few counts were recorded for this clone. In DNA, the CDR3 is TGTGCCAGCAGCCCACCAGCGGTGGACTCTGGGGCCAACGTCCTGACTTTC. Its protein product is CASSPPAVDSGANVLTF. This rearrangement joins TRBV7-9 to TRBJ2-6; perhaps TRBD2 as D (5 bases). Deletions cut 5 bases from V and 0 bases from J, with 14 bases between. CDR3 length: 17 residues. The germline V gene has CDR1 SEHNR and CDR2 FQNEAQ (reference sequence).

This sequence joins TRBV4-3 and TRBJ1-2; possible D gene TRBD1, 5 bases. This CDR3 comprises 14 residues. Trimming stripped 3 bases from V and 6 bases from J, with 14 bases between. CDR1 and CDR2 from the germline V gene are LGHNA and YSLEER. The CDR3 bases are TGCGCCAGCAGCCACAGGGCCTTTTTGGATGGCTACACCTTC. The encoded protein is CASSHRAFLDGYTF.

The chain carries TRBV29-1 and TRBJ1-2; 9 bases map to TRBD1. CDR3 length: 14 residues. V gave up 7 bases and J gave up 5 bases; unmatched junction bases: 11. Germline-derived CDR1 and CDR2 are SQVTM and ANQGSEA. This chain's CDR3 is CSDRGPSRTYGYTF. DNA of the CDR3: TGCAGCGACAGGGGGCCAAGCAGAACGTATGGCTACACCTTC.

The chain has TRBV29-1 and TRBJ1-2, with no clear D. The CDR3 contains 14 residues. Between the trimmed V and J ends, which lost 0 bases and 2 bases, there was a span of 10 bases. Germline V gene data show CDR1 as SQVTM and CDR2 as ANQGSEA. In DNA, the CDR3 is TGCAGCGTTGAAGATCCGGACGAAAACTATGGCTACACCTTC. This encodes CSVEDPDENYGYTF.

The CDR3 sequence is CATHGQGANYGYTF. The CDR3 region has the DNA TGTGCCACCCACGGACAGGGGGCGAACTATGGCTACACCTTC. The genes are TRBV10-3 and TRBJ1-2; 11 nucleotides match TRBD1. The CDR3 sequence is 14 residues long. Trimming at V came to 10 bases and at J to 2 bases, leaving 6 bases not matched to a gene. CDR1 and CDR2 from the germline V gene are ENHRY and SYGVKD.

This chain links TRBV5-4 with TRBJ2-3; D is undetermined. V was cut by 2 bases and J by 3 bases, with 4 bases left in between. There are 12 residues in the CDR3. Germline V lookup: CDR1 SGHNT, CDR2 YYREEE (reference sequence). The DNA for the CDR3 is TGTGCCAGCAGCTTACGGACAGATACGCAGTATTTT. Amino acid sequence: CASSLRTDTQYF.

V usage is TRBV5-1 and J usage is TRBJ1-5; possible D gene TRBD1, 5 bases. The CDR3 is made up of 14 amino acids. Trimming took 0 bases from V and 6 from J, leaving 10 bases between them. Per the germline V gene, CDR1 is SGHRS and CDR2 is YFSETQ. CDR3: CASSLDPGGQPQHF. DNA for the CDR3: TGCGCCAGCAGCTTGGATCCCGGGGGTCAGCCCCAGCATTTT.

A few counts support this clone. The chain uses TRBV4-3 and TRBJ2-7; a weak D match, TRBD1 (6 bases). This CDR3 contains 16 residues. Looked up from germline, CDR1 is LGHNA and CDR2 is YSLEER. Trimming removed 0 bases at V and 1 base at J, with 13 bases between. For the CDR3, the DNA is TGCGCCAGCAGCCAAGATGCCTGGGACAATTCCTACGAGCAGTACTTC. This sequence encodes CASSQDAWDNSYEQYF.

The chain carries TRBV6-5 and TRBJ1-1, with D unclear. Between the trimmed V and J ends, which lost 0 bases and 5 bases, there was a span of 7 bases. CDR1 MNHEY and CDR2 SVGAGI come from the germline V gene. CDR3 length: 13 residues. CDR3 DNA: TGTGCCAGCAGTTACTCCGCGGGGACTGAAGCTTTCTTT. Translated, it gives CASSYSAGTEAFF.

The V and J genes are TRBV2 and TRBJ1-2; D gene ambiguous. Trimming shortened V by 2 bases and J by 7 bases, and 5 bases separated the two germline ends. The V gene's germline CDR1 is SNHLY and CDR2 FYNNEI. The CDR3 loop spans 11 amino acids. CDR3 sequence: CASSESRGYTF. DNA of the CDR3: TGTGCCAGCAGTGAAAGTCGTGGCTACACCTTC. Full variable domain (outside the CDR3, taken from reference TRBV2 and TRBJ1-2): EPEVTQTPSHQVTQMGQEVILRCVPISNHLYFYWYRQILGQKVEFLVSFYNNEISEKSEIFDDQFSVERPDGSNFTLKIRSTKLEDSAMYFCASSESRGYTFGSGTRLTVV.

J is TRBJ1-6 and V is TRBV6-4; 9 nucleotides align to TRBD1. CDR1 is MRHNA and CDR2 is SNTAGT in the germline V gene. The CDR3 has 13 residues. The junction had 6 bases not matched to a gene; V was cut back by 8 bases and J by 10 bases. CDR3 in amino acids: CASRDREGSPLHF. The CDR3, as DNA: TGTGCCAGCCGGGACAGGGAAGGATCACCCCTCCACTTT.

The chain combines TRBV11-2 with TRBJ2-7, with D possibly being TRBD1 or TRBD2 (5 bases each). The ends were cut back, 1 base at V and 6 bases at J, with 19 bases in the middle. Per the germline V gene, CDR1 is SGHAT and CDR2 is FQNNGV. The CDR3 covers 16 residues. CDR3 amino acids: CASSLGVSSRDLEQYF. The DNA for the CDR3 is TGTGCCAGCAGCTTAGGGGTATCCTCCAGGGACCTCGAGCAGTACTTC.

J is TRBJ2-5 and V is TRBV2; no firm D call. Looked up from germline, CDR1 is SNHLY and CDR2 is FYNNEI. CDR3 length equals 12 residues. Trimming removed 3 bases from V and 3 bases from J, with 5 bases in between. The DNA of the CDR3 is TGTGCCAGCAGTGACCTAGAAGAGACCCAGTACTTC. This encodes CASSDLEETQYF.

A word on this clone: This could be a read error, since a much larger clone is one nucleotide away. Other DNA sequences within the sample encode an identical CDR3. The rearrangement links TRBV9 to TRBJ2-3, with D tentatively TRBD2 (6 bases). V was pared by 2 bases and J by 0 bases, with 7 bases between. The CDR3 runs 14 residues. Germline values: CDR1 SGDLS, CDR2 YYNGEE. This CDR3 reads CASSVSGSTDTQYF. DNA for the CDR3: TGTGCCAGCAGCGTGAGCGGGAGCACAGATACGCAGTATTTT.

J is TRBJ1-1 and V is TRBV27; D is unclear. The CDR3 covers 14 residues. V shed 5 bases and J shed 0 bases, with 10 bases lying between them. Germline CDR1 MNHEY, CDR2 SMNVEV (reference sequence). The CDR3 sequence: CASSRLQMNTEAFF. The CDR3 nucleotides read TGTGCCAGCAGTAGATTACAGATGAACACTGAAGCTTTCTTT.

This rearrangement joins TRBV9 to TRBJ1-2; D is perhaps TRBD1 (5 bases). Germline V gene sequence: CDR1 SGDLS, CDR2 YYNGEE. V shed 4 bases and J shed 3 bases, with 19 bases lying between them. The CDR3 consists of 16 residues. The CDR3 reads CASSKSGDSSHYGYTF. CDR3 in DNA: TGTGCCAGCAGCAAGTCCGGGGACTCCTCCCACTATGGCTACACCTTC.

The chain couples TRBV30 to TRBJ2-5; the D gene is possibly TRBD2 (6 bases). Trimming stripped 0 bases from V and 5 bases from J, with 16 bases between. The CDR3 has 15 residues. CDR1 and CDR2 (germline): GTSNPN, SVGIG (reference sequence). The CDR3 nucleotides read TGTGCCTGGAGTGTACTAGGAGGGCTGGGGGAGACCCAGTACTTC. As protein: CAWSVLGGLGETQYF.

The rearrangement joins TRBV9 to TRBJ1-2; 10 positions match TRBD1. The CDR3 totals 15 residues. Germline loops: CDR1 SGDLS, CDR2 YYNGEE. Losses at the gene ends were 0 bases for V and 5 bases for J; bases not matched to a gene: 4. CDR3 coding DNA: TGTGCCAGCAGCGTAGCTGGGACAGGGGTATATGGCTACACCTTC. Translation: CASSVAGTGVYGYTF.

The V call is TRBV19, the J call TRBJ1-1, with D unclear. The CDR3 consists of 13 residues. Between the trimmed V and J ends, which lost 1 base and 2 bases, there was a span of 5 bases. Germline V gene data show CDR1 as LNHDA and CDR2 as SQIVND (reference sequence). CDR3: CASSIVINTEAFF. CDR3 DNA: TGTGCCAGTAGTATAGTCATTAACACTGAAGCTTTCTTT.

V and J are TRBV27 and TRBJ1-6; D not resolved. The CDR3 has 13 amino acids. From germline, CDR1 is MNHEY and CDR2 SMNVEV (reference sequence). The V gene lost 5 bases and the J gene lost 9 bases, with 11 bases spanning the gap. CDR3 sequence reads: CASSPKASSPLHF. CDR3 coding DNA: TGTGCCAGCAGTCCTAAGGCCAGTTCACCCCTCCACTTT.

CDR3 sequence (DNA): TGTGCCAGCTTATGGCACTCTACATATGGCTACACCTTC. It codes for CASLWHSTYGYTF. V is TRBV30 and J is TRBJ1-2; D unclear. The CDR3 is made up of 13 amino acids. Per germline, CDR1 GTSNPN and CDR2 SVGIG (reference sequence). Trimming stripped 8 bases from V and 5 bases from J, with 18 bases between.

This chain links TRBV13 with TRBJ2-2; D unresolved. The CDR3 consists of 12 residues. The ends were cut back, 2 bases at V and 6 bases at J, with 4 bases in the middle. The germline gives CDR1 PRHDT, CDR2 FYEKMQ (reference sequence). The CDR3 coding sequence is TGTGCCAGCAGCTTATGGTCCGGGGAGCTGTTTTTT. Its translation is CASSLWSGELFF.